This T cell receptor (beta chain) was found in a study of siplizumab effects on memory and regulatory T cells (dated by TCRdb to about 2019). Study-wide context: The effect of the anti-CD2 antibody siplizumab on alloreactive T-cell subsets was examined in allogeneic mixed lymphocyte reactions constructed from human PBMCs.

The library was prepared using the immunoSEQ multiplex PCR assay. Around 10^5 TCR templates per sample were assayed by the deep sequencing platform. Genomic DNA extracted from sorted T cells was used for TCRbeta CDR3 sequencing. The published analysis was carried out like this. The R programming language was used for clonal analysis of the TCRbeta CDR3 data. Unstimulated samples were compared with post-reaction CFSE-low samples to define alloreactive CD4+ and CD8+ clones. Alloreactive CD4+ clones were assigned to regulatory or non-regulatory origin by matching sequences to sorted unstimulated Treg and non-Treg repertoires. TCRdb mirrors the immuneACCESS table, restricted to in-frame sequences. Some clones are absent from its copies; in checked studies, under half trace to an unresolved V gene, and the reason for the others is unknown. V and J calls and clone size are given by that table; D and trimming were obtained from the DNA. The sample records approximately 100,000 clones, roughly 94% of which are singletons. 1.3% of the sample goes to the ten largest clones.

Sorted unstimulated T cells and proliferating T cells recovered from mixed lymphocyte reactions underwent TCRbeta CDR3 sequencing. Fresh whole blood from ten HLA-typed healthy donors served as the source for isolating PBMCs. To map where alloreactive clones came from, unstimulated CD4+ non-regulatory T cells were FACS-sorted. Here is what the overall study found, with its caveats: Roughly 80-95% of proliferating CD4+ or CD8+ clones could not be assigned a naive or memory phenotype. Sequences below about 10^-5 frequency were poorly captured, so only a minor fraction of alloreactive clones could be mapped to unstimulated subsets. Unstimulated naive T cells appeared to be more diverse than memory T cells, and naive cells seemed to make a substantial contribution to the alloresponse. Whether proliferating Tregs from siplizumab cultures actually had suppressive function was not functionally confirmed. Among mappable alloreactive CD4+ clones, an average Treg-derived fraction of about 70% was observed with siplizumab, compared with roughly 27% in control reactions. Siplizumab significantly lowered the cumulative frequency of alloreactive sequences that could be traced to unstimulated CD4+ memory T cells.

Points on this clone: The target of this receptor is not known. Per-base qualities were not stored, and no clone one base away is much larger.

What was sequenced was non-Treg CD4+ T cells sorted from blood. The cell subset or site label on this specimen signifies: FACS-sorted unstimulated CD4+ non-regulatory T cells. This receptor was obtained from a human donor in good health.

In nucleotides, the sequence is TGTGCCAGCAGTCACCCCCAGGGGTGGCAAGAGACCCAGTACTTC. This translates into CASSHPQGWQETQYF. The chain is assembled from TRBV28 and TRBJ2-5; TRBD1 might be the D gene, on 6 matching bases. Looking up the germline V gene yields CDR1 MDHEN and CDR2 SYDVKM. V gives up 5 bases and J gives up 2 bases, and the segment between their germline ends measures 15 bases. The CDR3 goes from the cysteine to the phenylalanine over 15 residues. Only CDR3 DNA remains: 45 bases, in frame from the first base.